The T cell receptor (beta chain) under discussion was sequenced for a study of CD8 T cells in ankylosing spondylitis. Overall study findings and caveats: From matched ankylosing spondylitis synovial fluid, disease-linked clones were reportedly recovered at significantly enriched levels. Peripheral blood held disease-linked clones only at relatively low frequency, and these were CD8+. Certain motif variants had earlier appeared in reactive arthritis synovial fluid and blood.

Libraries of TCR beta came from quantitative 5'-RACE with molecular barcodes. Using its own MiXCR run on the 5' RACE reads, TCRdb lists one record per CDR3 protein. The profile shows tens of thousands of distinct CDR3 sequences, approximately 3% of them singletons. Per germline, CDR1 SGDLS and CDR2 YYNGEE. V was pared by 6 bases and J by 1 base, with 9 bases of the junction left unmatched. The CDR3 has 15 residues. This clonotype was seen at least ten times. Antigen specificity is unknown. This clonotype originated in a male donor with ankylosing spondylitis or in good health (not recorded which). This sequence joins TRBV9 and TRBJ2-5, with 7 bases matching TRBD1. Sequencing was performed on blood, either unsorted or a sorted T cell fraction (not recorded which). The CDR3 DNA follows: TGTGCCAGCACCTCGGGGACAGATACCCAAGAGACCCAGTACTTC. The encoded protein is CASTSGTDTQETQYF. Variable domain in full (rest from reference TRBV9 and TRBJ2-5): DSGVTQTPKHLITATGQRVTLRCSPRSGDLSVYWYQQSLDQGLQFLIQYYNGEERAKGNILERFSAQQFPDLHSELNLSSLELGDSALYFCASTSGTDTQETQYFGPGTRLLVL.